The source of this T cell receptor beta chain is a study of long-term antiretroviral therapy in people with HIV. No donor had fewer than one pre-ART PBMC sample or fewer than two post-ART PBMC samples. Run at survey level, the immunoSEQ assay was version v3.0. Clones were sequenced by immunoSEQ multiplex PCR, and TCRdb holds only the in-frame ones, with some missing. The top ten clones hold nearly 6.5% of a sample with 15,000 to 20,000 clones, approximately 85% of them seen once. J gave up 5 bases and V 4 bases, and 9 bases lay outside the gene matches. The CDR3 length is 14 residues. In germline, CDR1 is SGDLS, CDR2 YYNGEE.

This sequence was found in a man younger than 35 with HIV. The chain has TRBV9 and TRBJ2-7; 7 bases align to TRBD1. The sample here was unsorted PBMCs, taken at the start of antiretroviral therapy, before treatment. CDR3 sequence reads: CASSPRQGVHEQYF. In nucleotides, the CDR3 is TGTGCCAGCAGCCCAAGACAGGGTGTCCACGAGCAGTACTTC. Drawing the rest from reference TRBV9 and TRBJ2-7, the complete variable domain is DSGVTQTPKHLITATGQRVTLRCSPRSGDLSVYWYQQSLDQGLQFLIQYYNGEERAKGNILERFSAQQFPDLHSELNLSSLELGDSALYFCASSPRQGVHEQYFGPGTRLTVT.